Listed here are 5 T cell receptor beta chains from one sample, sequenced in a study. TCRdb re-analysed the RT-PCR reads in MiXCR, keeping a single row per CDR3 protein. The sample includes about 680,000 distinct CDR3 sequences, around 14% of them seen just once. Sequencing input: memory CD4+ T cells from blood. The receptor source for this set is a female donor in good health, serving as a healthy control.

The rearrangement uses TRBV12-5 and TRBJ2-6; D is undetermined. The CDR3 consists of 13 residues. CDR1 is LGHNT, CDR2 FRNRAP, per germline. The V and J ends lost 1 base and 2 bases respectively, with 0 bases between them. The CDR3 DNA is TGTGCTAGTGGTTTGGCTGGGGCCAACGTCCTGACTTTC. It is translated as CASGLAGANVLTF.

This clonotype has at least ten counts. This chain uses TRBV20-1 with TRBJ2-1; 7 bases are a match to TRBD2. CDR3 size: 15 residues. Losses at the gene ends were 6 bases for V and 5 bases for J; bases not matched to a gene: 13. Germline V lookup: CDR1 DFQATT, CDR2 SNEGSKA (reference sequence). The CDR3 here is CSASLALSAHNEQFF. The CDR3 nucleotides are TGCAGTGCCTCACTAGCGTTAAGTGCTCACAATGAGCAGTTCTTC.

This clonotype was detected ten times or more. This chain connects TRBV20-1 to TRBJ2-5, with D uncertain. This CDR3 comprises 13 residues. V shed 6 bases and J shed 5 bases, with 16 bases lying between them. The germline gives CDR1 DFQATT, CDR2 SNEGSKA (reference sequence). The CDR3 bases are TGCAGTGCCGTGATAATGGTGGGCGAGACCCAGTACTTC. Its protein is CSAVIMVGETQYF.

In its sample, this clonotype was seen a few times. The chain recombines TRBV11-2 with TRBJ1-2; TRBD1 matches at 8 bases. The germline V gene has CDR1 SGHAT and CDR2 FQNNGV. The CDR3 runs 13 residues. V lost 1 base to trimming and J lost 7 bases; unmatched junction nucleotides: 2. The CDR3: CASSLVGQGGYTF. CDR3 nucleotide sequence: TGTGCCAGCAGCTTAGTCGGACAGGGTGGCTACACCTTC.

This clonotype was picked up a small number of times. V is TRBV7-2 and J is TRBJ2-1; D is unclear. The CDR3 has 16 amino acids. The germline V gene encodes CDR1 SGHTA and CDR2 FQGNSA. Trimming stripped 1 base from V and 7 bases from J, with 17 bases between. The CDR3 bases are TGTGCCAGCAGCTTAGTGAACCTAGAATTCATGAATGAGCAGTTCTTC. Residues: CASSLVNLEFMNEQFF.